The 28 T cell receptor beta chains in this list originate from one sample, sequenced in a study of CXCR3-negative and CXCR3-positive naive CD8 T cells. Whole-study findings and limits: CXCR3-positive naive cells carried more hydrophobic TRB CDR3s than CXCR3-negative naive cells did.

5' RACE with UMI labels generated the TRB cDNA libraries. TCRdb reanalyzed the 5' RACE reads and collapses them to one entry per CDR3 protein, without DNA. The sample includes over 150,000 distinct CDR3 sequences. Antigens for these TCRs are unknown. Sequencing input: naive CXCR3+ CD8+ T cells from blood. Subset noted: CD45RO-CCR7+CD27+CD95- naive CD8+ T cells expressing CXCR3 (TNR3+). The receptors were gathered from a human donor in good health. Some clones in this sample may be carry-over from other donors' samples.

This chain connects TRBV7-9 to TRBJ2-7; without DNA, the TCRdb call of TRBD1 cannot be checked. The germline V gene has CDR1 SEHNR and CDR2 FQNEAQ (reference sequence). This CDR3 is built from 12 residues. This CDR3 is CASSFGQDEQYF.

This chain's CDR3 is CASSLGQLQPQHF. This chain links TRBV27 with TRBJ1-5. Germline CDR1 reads MNHEY; CDR2 reads SMNVEV (reference sequence). The CDR3 spans 13 residues.

V is TRBV7-9 and J is TRBJ1-1; TCRdb's D gene call, TRBD1, goes unchecked for lack of DNA. Germline lookup yields CDR1 SEHNR and CDR2 FQNEAQ (reference sequence). The CDR3 spans 16 residues. The CDR3 region is CASRAGTGARRDEAFF.

The V call is TRBV28, the J call TRBJ1-5. There are 11 residues in the CDR3. CDR1 and CDR2 from the germline V gene are MDHEN and SYDVKM. This chain's CDR3 is CASRYNQPQHF.

The chain recombines TRBV28 with TRBJ2-3; no DNA is available, so the TRBD2 call from TCRdb remains unchecked. Germline CDR1 reads MDHEN; CDR2 reads SYDVKM. The CDR3 length is 15 residues. The CDR3 is CASSTRTTPWDTQYF.

The chain uses TRBV6-5 and TRBJ1-1; checking the TCRdb D call of TRBD1 is not possible without DNA. The germline gives CDR1 MNHEY, CDR2 SVGAGI. The CDR3 spans 13 residues. This CDR3 is CASSYARWGEAFF.

The genes are TRBV28 and TRBJ2-5; TCRdb indicates TRBD1, and absent DNA this call remains unverified. Germline-derived CDR1 and CDR2 are MDHEN and SYDVKM. This CDR3 has 12 amino acids. The CDR3 spells CATRGVLETQYF.

J is TRBJ2-3 and V is TRBV27. This CDR3 spans 15 amino acids. Germline lookup yields CDR1 MNHEY and CDR2 SMNVEV (reference sequence). CDR3 region: CASSLLWSNTDTQYF.

This chain joins TRBV9 and TRBJ2-3; lacking DNA, the TRBD1 call made by TCRdb goes unchecked. This CDR3 has 17 amino acids. The germline V gene encodes CDR1 SGDLS and CDR2 YYNGEE. Here the CDR3 reads CASSVAGTETPTDTQYF. Full variable domain (rest looked up from reference TRBV9 and TRBJ2-3): DSGVTQTPKHLITATGQRVTLRCSPRSGDLSVYWYQQSLDQGLQFLIQYYNGEERAKGNILERFSAQQFPDLHSELNLSSLELGDSALYFCASSVAGTETPTDTQYFGPGTRLTVL.

The CDR3 is CATKQLMGLAGGQDQETQYF. V gene TRBV15 combines with J gene TRBJ2-5; TCRdb's D call, TRBD2, is unchecked because there is no DNA. Looked up from germline, CDR1 is LNHNV and CDR2 is YYDKDF (reference sequence). This CDR3 spans 20 amino acids.

The chain uses TRBV29-1 and TRBJ2-2; absent DNA, TCRdb's TRBD1 call cannot be checked. The CDR3 is 13 amino acids. Germline loops: CDR1 SQVTM, CDR2 ANQGSEA. The chain's CDR3 is CSVEGQESGELFF.

The chain carries TRBV29-1 and TRBJ2-5; the D call from TCRdb, TRBD2, cannot be confirmed without DNA. CDR1 is SQVTM and CDR2 is ANQGSEA in the germline V gene. CDR3 length: 14 residues. The CDR3 region is CSVEAPGREETQYF.

The chain is built from TRBV7-6 and TRBJ2-3; absent DNA, TCRdb's TRBD2 call cannot be checked. Germline V CDR1 and CDR2: SGHVS, FNYEAQ. The CDR3 length is 19 residues. CDR3 sequence: CASSLLTPLAEPSTDTQYF.

V gene TRBV15 combines with J gene TRBJ2-2; the D call of TRBD1 rests on TCRdb alone, since no DNA is present to check it. Germline V gives CDR1 LNHNV, CDR2 YYDKDF (reference sequence). This CDR3 contains 17 residues. The CDR3 loop reads CATSSLGGQGAAGELFF.

The chain carries TRBV10-3 and TRBJ2-2; checking the TCRdb D call of TRBD2 is not possible without DNA. CDR3 length equals 17 residues. Germline CDR1 ENHRY, CDR2 SYGVKD. CDR3 region: CAISESLAGGPIGELFF.

The V and J genes are TRBV29-1 and TRBJ1-4; TCRdb proposes TRBD1, but this gene call is untestable without DNA. The CDR3 is 15 residues long. Germline V gives CDR1 SQVTM, CDR2 ANQGSEA. This chain's CDR3 is CSVAGPGATNEKLFF.

This chain links TRBV5-1 with TRBJ1-1. CDR3 size: 15 residues. In germline, CDR1 is SGHRS, CDR2 YFSETQ. This CDR3 reads CASSFLGGADTEAFF. Together with reference TRBV5-1 and TRBJ1-1, the CDR3 gives the full variable domain: KAGVTQTPRYLIKTRGQQVTLSCSPISGHRSVSWYQQTPGQGLQFLFEYFSETQRNKGNFPGRFSGRQFSNSRSEMNVSTLELGDSALYLCASSFLGGADTEAFFGQGTRLTVV.

The chain employs TRBV7-6 and TRBJ2-7. The V gene's germline CDR1 is SGHVS and CDR2 FNYEAQ. CDR3 length: 14 amino acids. CDR3 amino acids: CASSQGGTTYEQYF.

The J gene is TRBJ1-3, the V gene TRBV20-1. Germline loops: CDR1 DFQATT, CDR2 SNEGSKA (reference sequence). The CDR3 runs to 13 residues. The CDR3: CSGREGLGNTIYF.

V is TRBV20-1 and J is TRBJ1-1; TCRdb gives TRBD1 as the D gene, but with no DNA this cannot be confirmed. Germline-derived CDR1 and CDR2 are DFQATT and SNEGSKA (reference sequence). CDR3 length: 13 amino acids. The CDR3 reads CSAPGSLNTEAFF.

The chain is built from TRBV28 and TRBJ1-1; lacking DNA, the TRBD1 call made by TCRdb goes unchecked. Germline assignment: CDR1 MDHEN and CDR2 SYDVKM. CDR3 length: 14 amino acids. CDR3 residues: CASRVFSPDTEAFF.

The V call is TRBV2, the J call TRBJ2-7; TCRdb lists TRBD1, though no DNA is available to test this call. This CDR3 has 17 amino acids. Per germline, CDR1 SNHLY and CDR2 FYNNEI. CDR3 region: CASSDGPLGGPSYEQYF.

The chain links TRBV7-2 to TRBJ2-2; TCRdb selects TRBD1, and the lack of DNA leaves this call unchecked. This CDR3 region has 15 residues. CDR1 and CDR2 (germline): SGHTA, FQGNSA. This CDR3 is CASSSRQVLTGELFF.

The chain links TRBV19 to TRBJ1-2. Germline lookup yields CDR1 LNHDA and CDR2 SQIVND (reference sequence). The CDR3 is 13 residues long. The CDR3 reads CASSTGDFGGYTF.

The chain employs TRBV4-3 and TRBJ2-3; with no DNA, the TCRdb D assignment of TRBD2 cannot be verified. The germline V gene encodes CDR1 LGHNA and CDR2 YSLEER. This CDR3 has 16 amino acids. This CDR3 reads CASSQVTSGLTDTQYF.

The CDR3: CASSLAGGRYNEQFF. This chain connects TRBV7-9 to TRBJ2-1; TCRdb lists TRBD1, though no DNA is available to test this call. This CDR3 is 15 amino acids long. Germline V gives CDR1 SEHNR, CDR2 FQNEAQ (reference sequence).

The rearrangement uses TRBV6-5 and TRBJ2-7; the TRBD2 assignment by TCRdb is unverifiable without DNA. Germline values: CDR1 MNHEY, CDR2 SVGAGI. CDR3 length equals 14 residues. The CDR3: CASSLLGGYYEQYF.

Here the CDR3 reads CASRLRGAQETQYF. V and J are TRBV13 and TRBJ2-5; absent DNA, TCRdb's TRBD1 call cannot be checked. Germline loops: CDR1 PRHDT, CDR2 FYEKMQ (reference sequence). This CDR3 is built from 14 residues.